The source of this T cell receptor (beta chain) is a study of cytomegalovirus exposure and HLA in healthy donors. Study findings and constraints: Later analysis found that TCR beta chains associated with HLA were more clonally expanded than other, equally common chains. Earlier analysis found most TCR beta V segments productive about 87% or about 30% of the time. Links to common viral pathogens appeared, in a later analysis, for several of the most significant clusters.

Concerning this clone itself: What it recognizes is unknown. One junction end disagrees with the germline gene, perhaps due to a read error.

The CDR3 runs 13 residues. CDR1 and CDR2 from the germline V gene are SGHTA and FQGNSA. Both 60 Vbeta primers and 13 Jbeta primers went into the PCR. Sequencing was performed with immunoSEQ multiplex PCR; in TCRdb, only in-frame clones are kept and a portion is missing. The sample has some 150,000 clones, 82% seen once. The origin of this receptor is a young man in good health and CMV-seropositive. The specimen sequenced was PBMCs. This sequence joins TRBV7-2 and TRBJ1-2; TRBD1 is a possible D gene (6 bases). In DNA form, the CDR3 reads TGTGCCAGCAGCTCGGGGGGGGGCCAGTCGGGCCTCTTC. Its protein is CASSSGGGQSGLF.